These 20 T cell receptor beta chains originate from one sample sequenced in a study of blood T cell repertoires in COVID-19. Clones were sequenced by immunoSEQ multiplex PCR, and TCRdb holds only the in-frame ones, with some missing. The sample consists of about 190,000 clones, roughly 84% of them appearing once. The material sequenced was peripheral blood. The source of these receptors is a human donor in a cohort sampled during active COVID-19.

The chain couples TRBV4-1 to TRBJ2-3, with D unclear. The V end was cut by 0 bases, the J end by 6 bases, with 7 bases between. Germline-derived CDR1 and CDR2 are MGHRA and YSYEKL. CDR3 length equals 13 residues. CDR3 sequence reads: CASSQDFIDTQYF. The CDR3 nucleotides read TGCGCCAGCAGCCAAGATTTTATTGATACGCAGTATTTT.

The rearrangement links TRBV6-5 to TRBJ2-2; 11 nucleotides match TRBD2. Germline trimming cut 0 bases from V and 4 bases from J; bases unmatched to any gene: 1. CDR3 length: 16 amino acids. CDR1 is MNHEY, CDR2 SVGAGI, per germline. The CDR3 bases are TGTGCCAGCAGTTACTCGGGACTAGCGGCCACCGGGGAGCTGTTTTTT. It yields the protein CASSYSGLAATGELFF.

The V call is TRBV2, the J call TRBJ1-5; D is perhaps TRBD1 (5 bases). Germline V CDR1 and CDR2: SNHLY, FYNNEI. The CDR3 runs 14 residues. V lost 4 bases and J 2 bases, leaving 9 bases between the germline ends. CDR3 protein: CASSVGAGNQPQHF. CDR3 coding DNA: TGTGCCAGCAGTGTAGGGGCCGGCAATCAGCCCCAGCATTTT.

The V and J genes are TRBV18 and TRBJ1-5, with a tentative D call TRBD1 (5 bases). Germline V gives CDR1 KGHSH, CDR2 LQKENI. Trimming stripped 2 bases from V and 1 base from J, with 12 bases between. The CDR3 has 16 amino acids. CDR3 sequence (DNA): TGTGCCAGCTCACCAAGTGAGGGACTCAGCAATCAGCCCCAGCATTTT. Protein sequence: CASSPSEGLSNQPQHF.

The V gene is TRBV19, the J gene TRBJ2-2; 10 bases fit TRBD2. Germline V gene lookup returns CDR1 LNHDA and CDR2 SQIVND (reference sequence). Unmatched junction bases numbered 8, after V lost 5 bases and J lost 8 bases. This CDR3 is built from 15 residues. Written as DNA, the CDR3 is TGTGCCAGTAGTGTCGCTAGCGGGAGCTCTGGGGAGCTGTTTTTT. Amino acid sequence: CASSVASGSSGELFF.

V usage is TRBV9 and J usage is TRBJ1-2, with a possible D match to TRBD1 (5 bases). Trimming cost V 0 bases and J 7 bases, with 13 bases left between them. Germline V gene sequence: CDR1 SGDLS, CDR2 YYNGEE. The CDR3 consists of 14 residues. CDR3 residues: CASSVGFFGGGYTF. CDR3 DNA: TGTGCCAGCAGCGTAGGGTTCTTCGGGGGTGGCTACACCTTC.

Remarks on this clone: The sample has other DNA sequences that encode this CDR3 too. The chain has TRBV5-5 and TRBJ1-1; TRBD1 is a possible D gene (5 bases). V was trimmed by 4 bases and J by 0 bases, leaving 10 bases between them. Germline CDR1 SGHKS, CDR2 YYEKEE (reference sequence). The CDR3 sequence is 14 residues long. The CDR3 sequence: CASSRQGMNTEAFF. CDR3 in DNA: TGTGCCAGCAGCCGTCAGGGCATGAACACTGAAGCTTTCTTT.

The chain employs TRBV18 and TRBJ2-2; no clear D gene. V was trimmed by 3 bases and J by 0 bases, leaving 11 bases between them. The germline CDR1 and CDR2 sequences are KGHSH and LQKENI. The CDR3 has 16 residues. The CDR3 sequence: CASSPSELTNTGELFF. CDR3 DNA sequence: TGTGCCAGCTCACCGAGCGAGCTAACGAACACCGGGGAGCTGTTTTTT.

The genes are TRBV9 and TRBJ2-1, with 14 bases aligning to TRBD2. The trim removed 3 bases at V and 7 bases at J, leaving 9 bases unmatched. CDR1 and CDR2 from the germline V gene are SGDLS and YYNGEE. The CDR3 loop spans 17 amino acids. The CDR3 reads CASSEGTSGSVRNEQFF. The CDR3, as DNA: TGTGCCAGCAGCGAAGGGACTAGCGGGAGTGTTAGGAATGAGCAGTTCTTC.

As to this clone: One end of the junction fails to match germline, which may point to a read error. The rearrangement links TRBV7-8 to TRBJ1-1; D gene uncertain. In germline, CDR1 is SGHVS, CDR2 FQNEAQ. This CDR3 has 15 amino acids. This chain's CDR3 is CASSIAPGQNTEAFF. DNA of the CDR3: TGTGCCAGCAGCATAGCTCCAGGTCAGAACACTGAAGCTTTCTTT. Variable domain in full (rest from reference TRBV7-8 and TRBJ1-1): GAGVSQSPRYKVAKRGQDVALRCDPISGHVSLFWYQQALGQGPEFLTYFQNEAQLDKSGLPSDRFFAERPEGSVSTLKIQRTQQEDSAVYLCASSIAPGQNTEAFFGQGTRLTVV.

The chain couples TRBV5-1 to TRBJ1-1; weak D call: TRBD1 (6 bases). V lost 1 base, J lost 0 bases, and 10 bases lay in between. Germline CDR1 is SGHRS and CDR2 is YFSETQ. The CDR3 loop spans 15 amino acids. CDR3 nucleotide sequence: TGCGCCAGCAGCTTGAGGACAGCTATGAACACTGAAGCTTTCTTT. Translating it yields CASSLRTAMNTEAFF. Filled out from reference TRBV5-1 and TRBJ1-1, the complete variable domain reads KAGVTQTPRYLIKTRGQQVTLSCSPISGHRSVSWYQQTPGQGLQFLFEYFSETQRNKGNFPGRFSGRQFSNSRSEMNVSTLELGDSALYLCASSLRTAMNTEAFFGQGTRLTVV.

The CDR3 protein is CASSLGPSGPSSYNEQFF. As DNA, the CDR3 is TGCGCCAGCAGCTTGGGCCCCAGCGGACCGAGCTCCTACAATGAGCAGTTCTTC. The rearrangement uses TRBV5-1 and TRBJ2-1, with D perhaps TRBD2 (5 bases). Trimming took 0 bases from V and 0 from J, leaving 16 bases between them. Germline V gives CDR1 SGHRS, CDR2 YFSETQ. There are 18 residues in the CDR3.

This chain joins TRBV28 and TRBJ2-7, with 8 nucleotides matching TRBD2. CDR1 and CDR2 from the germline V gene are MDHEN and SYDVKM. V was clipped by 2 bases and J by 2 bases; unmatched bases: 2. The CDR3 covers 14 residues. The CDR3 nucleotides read TGTGCCAGCAGTTTAGGACTAGCTCCCTACGAGCAGTACTTC. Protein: CASSLGLAPYEQYF.

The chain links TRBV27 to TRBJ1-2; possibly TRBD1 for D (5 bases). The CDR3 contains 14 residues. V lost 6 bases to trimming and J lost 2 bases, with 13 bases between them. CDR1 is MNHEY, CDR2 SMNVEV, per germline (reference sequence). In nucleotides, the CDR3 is TGTGCCAGCAGACCCAGGGCAGAAAACTATGGCTACACCTTC. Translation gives CASRPRAENYGYTF.

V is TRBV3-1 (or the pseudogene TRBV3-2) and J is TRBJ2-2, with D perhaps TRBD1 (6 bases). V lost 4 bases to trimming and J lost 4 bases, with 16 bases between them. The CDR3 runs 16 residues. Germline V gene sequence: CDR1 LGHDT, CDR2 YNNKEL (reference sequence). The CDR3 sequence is CASSRSGVKPTGELFF. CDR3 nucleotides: TGTGCCAGCAGCCGATCAGGGGTGAAGCCCACCGGGGAGCTGTTTTTT.

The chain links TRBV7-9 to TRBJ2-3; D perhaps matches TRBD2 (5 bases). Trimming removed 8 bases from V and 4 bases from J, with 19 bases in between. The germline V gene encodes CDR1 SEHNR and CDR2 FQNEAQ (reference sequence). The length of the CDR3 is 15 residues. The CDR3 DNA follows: TGTGCCAGCGGGCCTATAGGGAGAGGCGCAGATACGCAGTATTTT. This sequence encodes CASGPIGRGADTQYF.

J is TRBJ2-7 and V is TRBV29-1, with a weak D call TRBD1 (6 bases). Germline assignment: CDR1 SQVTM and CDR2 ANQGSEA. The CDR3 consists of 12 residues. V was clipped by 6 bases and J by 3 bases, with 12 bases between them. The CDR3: CSVGAVDYEQYF. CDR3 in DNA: TGCAGCGTGGGGGCGGTTGACTACGAGCAGTACTTC.

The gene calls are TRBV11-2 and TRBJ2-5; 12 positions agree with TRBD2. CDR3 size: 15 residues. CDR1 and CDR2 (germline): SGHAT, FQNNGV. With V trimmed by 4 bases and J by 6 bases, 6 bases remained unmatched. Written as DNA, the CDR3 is TGTGCCAGCAGCTCGACTAGCGGGGGCGGGCAGACCCAGTACTTC. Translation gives CASSSTSGGGQTQYF.

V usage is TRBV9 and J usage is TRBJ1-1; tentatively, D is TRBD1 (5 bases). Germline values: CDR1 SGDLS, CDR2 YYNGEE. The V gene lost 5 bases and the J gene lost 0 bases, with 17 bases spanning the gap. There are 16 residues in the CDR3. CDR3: CASRDDRGGLNTEAFF. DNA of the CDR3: TGTGCCAGCAGGGATGACCGGGGGGGACTGAACACTGAAGCTTTCTTT.

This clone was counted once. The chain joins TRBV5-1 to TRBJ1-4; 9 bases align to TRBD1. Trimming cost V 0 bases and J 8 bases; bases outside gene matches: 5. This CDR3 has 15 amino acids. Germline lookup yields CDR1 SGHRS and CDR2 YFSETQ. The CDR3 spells CASSLVGTGREKLFF. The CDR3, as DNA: TGCGCCAGCAGCTTGGTGGGGACAGGGCGCGAAAAACTGTTTTTT.